This TCR beta chain was found in a study of blood T cell repertoires in COVID-19. Across the whole study: The analysed material was cDNA or gDNA that came from T cells, B-cell-depleted T cells, or PBMCs.

Germline V gene data show CDR1 as SGHDN and CDR2 as FVKESK. The CDR3 length is 14 residues. V was pared by 4 bases and J by 7 bases, with 16 bases between. Assay: immunoSEQ multiplex PCR; the TCRdb copy retains only in-frame clones and omits some. The sample carries some 270,000 clones, about 85% recorded once. Exposed participants encountered a COVID-19 case during the 2 weeks preceding study entry. Material for sequencing was PBMCs or T cells enriched from blood (not recorded which). This receptor was obtained from a woman between 50 and 59 years old who had been exposed to COVID-19. This chain connects TRBV14 to TRBJ1-1, with D possibly TRBD1 on 6 matching bases. CDR3 region: CASSRSQGYREAFF. The CDR3 region has the DNA TGTGCCAGCAGCCGCTCACAGGGATATCGTGAAGCTTTCTTT.